The 18 T cell receptor beta chains below come from one sample, sequenced in a study of T cell changes during pregnancy in multiple sclerosis. Here immunoSEQ multiplex PCR was the method, and the copy in TCRdb shows in-frame clones only, minus some. Of 39,000 or so clones listed, 80% to 95% were seen once; the top ten hold about 0.4%. The source was CD4+ T cells from peripheral blood mononuclear cells, collected after pregnancy. The receptors originated from a female donor in good health, enrolled as a control in a pregnancy study.

J is TRBJ1-2 and V is TRBV7-8; 8 nucleotides agree with TRBD1. The CDR3 is 17 residues long. With 5 bases clipped from V and 1 base from J, the junction kept 12 bases outside the gene matches. The V gene's germline CDR1 is SGHVS and CDR2 FQNEAQ. CDR3 sequence reads: CASSPDRGELNNYGYTF. The CDR3 DNA reads TGTGCCAGCAGCCCAGACAGGGGAGAGTTAAATAACTATGGCTACACCTTC.

The J gene is TRBJ2-1, the V gene TRBV9; the D gene is possibly TRBD2 (6 bases). Germline lookup yields CDR1 SGDLS and CDR2 YYNGEE. The CDR3 is made up of 16 amino acids. The V end lost 4 bases, the J end lost 1 base, and 15 bases lay between the germline ends. The CDR3 DNA reads as TGTGCCAGCAGCCCCCGGGACTCTATTTCCTACAATGAGCAGTTCTTC. Its protein product is CASSPRDSISYNEQFF.

The chain combines TRBV2 with TRBJ2-5; TRBD1 might be the D (5 bases). The DNA end favors TRBJ2-7, so the J call may be wrong. Germline CDR1 reads SNHLY; CDR2 reads FYNNEI. CDR3 length: 13 residues. CDR3 loop: CASSLAGPYEQYF. CDR3 DNA sequence: TGTGCCAGCAGTCTGGCAGGGCCCTACGAGCAGTACTTC.

This chain joins TRBV29-1 and TRBJ1-3; the D is unclear. CDR1 and CDR2 from the germline V gene are SQVTM and ANQGSEA. There are 14 residues in the CDR3. Trimming took off 0 bases at V and 3 bases at J, with 9 bases between the two ends. CDR3: CSVEEGGFGNTIYF. The CDR3 coding sequence is TGCAGCGTTGAAGAGGGAGGGTTTGGAAACACCATATATTTT.

This chain connects TRBV7-9 to TRBJ2-5; 7 bases match TRBD1. CDR3 size: 14 residues. Looked up from germline, CDR1 is SEHNR and CDR2 is FQNEAQ (reference sequence). V dropped 4 bases and J dropped 3; count of bases not matched to a gene: 5. The CDR3 here is CASSSQGSEETQYF. DNA for the CDR3: TGTGCCAGCAGCTCACAGGGGTCGGAAGAGACCCAGTACTTC.

The chain recombines TRBV19 with TRBJ1-6; the D is unclear. The germline gives CDR1 LNHDA, CDR2 SQIVND (reference sequence). There are 14 residues in the CDR3. The V end lost 7 bases, the J end lost 3 bases, and 10 bases lay between the germline ends. The CDR3 loop reads CASKMADYNSPLHF. CDR3 coding DNA: TGTGCCAGTAAAATGGCAGACTATAATTCACCCCTCCACTTT.

Only a few counts were recorded for this clone. J is TRBJ2-7 and V is TRBV7-2; the match to TRBD2 covers 9 bases. The CDR3 spans 16 residues. J was trimmed by 2 bases and V by 5 bases; bases with no gene match: 10. The germline gives CDR1 SGHTA, CDR2 FQGNSA. The CDR3 sequence is CASSPPSGVVTYEQYF. The CDR3 DNA sequence: TGTGCCAGCAGCCCCCCTAGCGGGGTTGTGACCTACGAGCAGTACTTC.

V and J are TRBV6-1 and TRBJ2-3; 7 bases are shared with TRBD2. This CDR3 is built from 10 residues. Germline V gene lookup returns CDR1 MNHNS and CDR2 SASEGT. For the CDR3, the DNA is TGTCCGCGGGAGCCAGATACGCAGTATTTT. Translation gives CPREPDTQYF.

This clone occurred once. Compared with germline, one end of the junction differs, possibly owing to a read error. The CDR3 sequence is CASSSGLADRQYF. The CDR3, as DNA: TGTGCCAGCAGCTCCGGACTGGCAGATAGGCAGTATTTT. The chain uses TRBV7-2 and TRBJ2-3; TRBD2 might be the D (5 bases). The CDR3 runs 13 residues. Germline CDR1 is SGHTA and CDR2 is FQGNSA. The full variable domain, completed using reference TRBV7-2 and TRBJ2-3, is GAGVSQSPSNKVTEKGKDVELRCDPISGHTALYWYRQSLGQGLEFLIYFQGNSAPDKSGLPSDRFSAERTGGSVSTLTIQRTQQEDSAVYLCASSSGLADRQYFGPGTRLTVL.

The V call is TRBV5-5, the J call TRBJ1-2, with D tentatively TRBD1 (5 bases). The CDR3 extends over 14 amino acids. Trimming stripped 1 base from V and 8 bases from J, with 15 bases between. Germline lookup yields CDR1 SGHKS and CDR2 YYEKEE (reference sequence). CDR3 sequence reads: CASSLTQGGKGYTF. In nucleotides, the CDR3 is TGTGCCAGCAGCTTGACTCAGGGAGGGAAAGGCTACACCTTC. The full variable domain, its missing parts supplied by reference TRBV5-5 and TRBJ1-2, is DAGVTQSPTHLIKTRGQQVTLRCSPISGHKSVSWYQQVLGQGPQFIFQYYEKEERGRGNFPDRFSARQFPNYSSELNVNALLLGDSALYLCASSLTQGGKGYTFGSGTRLTVV.

The chain recombines TRBV7-6 with TRBJ1-1; D ambiguous. V was pared by 5 bases and J by 4 bases, with 11 bases between. Germline V gives CDR1 SGHVS, CDR2 FNYEAQ. The CDR3 contains 13 residues. CDR3 in DNA: TGTGCCAGCAGCACCCAAGAGGGCACTGAAGCTTTCTTT. Protein product: CASSTQEGTEAFF. The full variable domain, rest sourced from reference TRBV7-6 and TRBJ1-1, is GAGVSQSPRYKVTKRGQDVALRCDPISGHVSLYWYRQALGQGPEFLTYFNYEAQQDKSGLPNDRFSAERPEGSISTLTIQRTEQRDSAMYRCASSTQEGTEAFFGQGTRLTVV.

This chain links TRBV18 with TRBJ2-1; 9 bases match TRBD2. Germline assignment: CDR1 KGHSH and CDR2 LQKENI. There are 14 residues in the CDR3. V was pared by 3 bases and J by 6 bases, with 3 bases of the junction left unmatched. The CDR3, as DNA: TGTGCCAGCTCACCGACTAGCGGACCCAATGAGCAGTTCTTC. Its translation: CASSPTSGPNEQFF.

This clone was recorded only once. This chain joins TRBV21-1 and TRBJ1-5; TRBD1, the table's D call, was not compared with the DNA. TRBV21-1 is a known pseudogene. There are 14 residues in the CDR3. DNA of the CDR3: TGTGCCAGCAGCAAGGACAGGGTTCGTCAGCCCCAGCATTTT. Translated: CASSKDRVRQPQHF.

The chain recombines TRBV28 with TRBJ2-7; no clear D gene. Germline CDR1 is MDHEN and CDR2 is SYDVKM. With 8 bases removed from V and 3 bases from J, the gap between germline ends came to 8 bases. This CDR3 region has 11 residues. The CDR3 loop is CASVEHYEQYF. The CDR3 DNA sequence: TGTGCCAGCGTTGAGCACTACGAGCAGTACTTC. The complete variable domain, with remaining parts taken from reference TRBV28 and TRBJ2-7, reads DVKVTQSSRYLVKRTGEKVFLECVQDMDHENMFWYRQDPGLGLRLIYFSYDVKMKEKGDIPEGYSVSREKKERFSLILESASTNQTSMYLCASVEHYEQYFGPGTRLTVT.

Comments on this clone: The germline gene is not matched at one end of the junction; a read error may be the cause. The chain couples TRBV5-6 to TRBJ1-1; 8 bases are a match to TRBD1. This CDR3 is built from 13 residues. The germline CDR1 and CDR2 sequences are SGHDT and YYEEEE. CDR3 region: CASSLPRQGPGLF. DNA of the CDR3: TGTGCCAGCAGCTTGCCCCGACAGGGGCCCGGATTATTT.

Relative to its sample, this clone is medium-sized. This CDR3 is CASSTQPGGEQYF. As DNA, the CDR3 is TGTGCCAGCAGTACGCAGCCTGGCGGCGAGCAGTACTTC. V and J are TRBV7-2 and TRBJ2-7; D not certain. Germline V gives CDR1 SGHTA, CDR2 FQGNSA. The CDR3 covers 13 residues. Trimming shortened V by 6 bases and J by 6 bases, and 15 bases separated the two germline ends.

This clone is a singleton in its sample. The chain has TRBV11-3 and TRBJ1-3, with D perhaps TRBD1 (6 bases). The CDR3 has 15 amino acids. Trimming removed 3 bases from V and 4 bases from J, with 13 bases in between. The germline V gene encodes CDR1 SGHNT and CDR2 YENEEA. The CDR3 nucleotides read TGTGCCAGCAGCTTCTTACAGGGTTCCGGAAACACCATATATTTT. Protein product: CASSFLQGSGNTIYF.

The chain has TRBV29-1 and TRBJ2-5; a weak D match, TRBD2 (6 bases). The germline gives CDR1 SQVTM, CDR2 ANQGSEA. This CDR3 contains 11 residues. V gave up 7 bases and J gave up 5 bases, with 11 bases separating them. The CDR3 here is CSGDWGETQYF. The CDR3 bases are TGCAGCGGGGACTGGGGGGAGACCCAGTACTTC.